The rows below give T cell receptor beta chains drawn from one sample of a study of cytomegalovirus exposure and HLA in healthy donors. Repertoires were generated with immunoSEQ multiplex PCR, while TCRdb's copy carries only in-frame clones and drops some. The repertoire holds some 170,000 clones, about 83% seen once, with 2.5% to 3% in the top ten. The specimen sequenced was PBMCs. These receptors all come from a female donor in good health and CMV-seronegative. Each CDR3 is given with its conserved first and last residue. Each record gives: V gene, clone size, J gene, D gene, CDR3 protein, CDR3 DNA. The D gene is left open where the match is weak. Size tells how often a clone was seen (once, few, many) or the class of an expanded clone, and some rows leave it out.

TRBV2,.,TRBJ1-2,TRBD1,CASTPDRNYGYTF,TGTGCCAGCACGCCGGACAGGAACTATGGCTACACCTTC
TRBV6-1,.,TRBJ2-7,TRBD2,CASSEAHVPSGGPGYEQYF,TGTGCCAGCAGTGAAGCGCACGTGCCTAGCGGGGGCCCCGGCTACGAGCAGTACTTC
TRBV21-1,few,TRBJ2-3,.,CASSSSGGGTDTQYF,TGTGCCAGCAGCTCATCCGGGGGTGGCACAGATACGCAGTATTTT
TRBV5-1,.,TRBJ2-7,TRBD1,CASSGGTGFDEQYF,TGCGCCAGCAGTGGCGGGACAGGGTTCGACGAGCAGTACTTC
TRBV7-9,.,TRBJ1-1,.,CASTPNNRVAFF,TGTGCCAGCACCCCGAACAACAGGGTTGCTTTCTTT
TRBV5-4,.,TRBJ1-2,TRBD1,CASSSPTGARGYTF,TGTGCCAGCAGCTCCCCGACAGGGGCTCGTGGCTACACCTTC
TRBV27,.,TRBJ2-7,TRBD1,CASRPTGYYEQYF,TGTGCCAGCAGACCGACAGGGTACTACGAGCAGTACTTC
TRBV4-1,.,TRBJ1-1,TRBD1,CASSQVGQGWNTEAFF,TGCGCCAGCAGCCAAGTAGGACAGGGCTGGAACACTGAAGCTTTCTTT
TRBV10-2,.,TRBJ2-7,TRBD2,CASTLAGGNYEQYF,TGCGCCAGCACCTTAGCGGGGGGGAACTACGAGCAGTACTTC
TRBV5-1,.,TRBJ2-7,.,CASSLDSGEHEQYF,TGCGCCAGCAGCTTGGATAGTGGGGAGCACGAGCAGTACTTC
TRBV7-2,.,TRBJ2-1,TRBD2,CASSLGTSGYNEQFF,TGTGCCAGCAGCTTAGGGACTAGTGGTTACAATGAGCAGTTCTTC
TRBV6-6,.,TRBJ2-7,TRBD1,CASSHLGQGSYEQYF,TGTGCCAGCAGTCACCTCGGACAGGGATCCTACGAGCAGTACTTC
TRBV2,few,TRBJ1-6,TRBD1,CASRDLGTANSPLHF,TGTGCCAGCAGAGACCTTGGGACAGCTAATTCACCCCTCCACTTT
TRBV4-3,.,TRBJ2-3,TRBD2,CASSNNLGGTDTQYF,TGCGCCAGCAGCAATAATCTGGGAGGGACAGATACGCAGTATTTT
TRBV30,few,TRBJ1-1,.,CAWSLGRNTEAFF,TGTGCCTGGAGTTTGGGCAGAAACACTGAAGCTTTCTTT
TRBV30,.,TRBJ1-1,.,CAWSRTSNTEAFF,TGTGCCTGGAGTCGGACATCGAACACTGAAGCTTTCTTT
TRBV30,.,TRBJ1-6,TRBD1,CAWNGATETGVRNSPLHF,TGTGCCTGGAATGGGGCCACCGAGACAGGGGTTCGGAATTCACCCCTCCACTTT
TRBV5-1,.,TRBJ2-7,.,CASRSVEASYEQYF,TGCGCCAGCAGGTCGGTAGAGGCTTCCTACGAGCAGTACTTC
TRBV12-5,.,TRBJ2-7,.,CASGLAASYEQYF,TGTGCTAGTGGTTTGGCCGCGTCCTACGAGCAGTACTTC
TRBV5-8,.,TRBJ2-1,TRBD1,CASSWGQAYNEQFF,TGTGCCAGCAGCTGGGGACAGGCGTACAATGAGCAGTTCTTC
TRBV18,.,TRBJ2-5,.,CASSPRSEETQYF,TGTGCCAGCTCACCACGCAGCGAAGAGACCCAGTACTTC
TRBV27,.,TRBJ2-7,.,CASSLEGGISYEQYF,TGTGCCAGCAGTTTAGAGGGGGGGATTTCCTACGAGCAGTACTTC
TRBV7-8,.,TRBJ2-5,.,CASSFPQGDGLWEAQYF,TGTGCCAGCAGCTTCCCCCAGGGGGACGGCCTCTGGGAGGCCCAGTACTTC
TRBV5-6,.,TRBJ2-1,.,CASSSYSNEQFF,TGTGCCAGCAGTTCCTACTCCAATGAGCAGTTCTTC
TRBV7-3,few,TRBJ1-1,TRBD1,CASSLRGGAGTEAFF,TGTGCCAGCAGCCTAAGAGGGGGCGCAGGCACTGAAGCTTTCTTT
TRBV30,.,TRBJ1-1,.,CAWIPRWGPQTEAFF,TGTGCCTGGATCCCCCGGTGGGGGCCGCAAACTGAAGCTTTCTTT
TRBV4-1,.,TRBJ2-7,.,CASSQENRLGYEQYF,TGCGCCAGCAGCCAAGAAAACAGGTTAGGCTACGAGCAGTACTTC
TRBV19,.,TRBJ2-5,.,CASSRQGPGGETQYF,TGTGCCAGTAGTCGACAGGGGCCGGGGGGAGAGACCCAGTACTTC
TRBV19,.,TRBJ1-2,TRBD1,CASSIRDRAYGYTF,TGTGCCAGTAGTATCCGGGACAGGGCCTATGGCTACACCTTC
TRBV5-6,.,TRBJ1-2,.,CASSSGLRFNYGYTF,TGTGCCAGCAGCTCTGGACTTAGATTCAACTATGGCTACACCTTC
TRBV7-2,.,TRBJ2-2,TRBD1,CASSYDRVQTGELFF,TGTGCCAGCAGCTATGACAGGGTTCAAACCGGGGAGCTGTTTTTT
TRBV30,.,TRBJ1-5,.,CAWSVSGGSNQPQHF,TGTGCCTGGAGTGTATCCGGGGGAAGCAATCAGCCCCAGCATTTT
TRBV28,.,TRBJ1-4,.,CASRGRLTATNEKLFF,TGTGCCAGCAGGGGCAGGCTTACCGCAACTAATGAAAAACTGTTTTTT
TRBV6-5,.,TRBJ2-7,.,CASSYRENRGSYEQYF,TGTGCCAGCAGTTACAGGGAGAATAGAGGATCCTACGAGCAGTACTTC
TRBV7-2,.,TRBJ2-7,.,CASSLDYEQYF,TGTGCCAGCAGCTTAGACTACGAGCAGTACTTC
TRBV29-1,.,TRBJ2-7,.,CSVEGVRDSYEQYF,TGCAGCGTTGAAGGGGTCAGGGACTCCTACGAGCAGTACTTC
TRBV7-9,few,TRBJ2-5,TRBD2,CSSSLGAGPQETQYF,TGTTCCAGCAGCTTAGGAGCGGGACCCCAAGAGACCCAGTACTTC
TRBV19,.,TRBJ2-5,TRBD1,CASSTPRTGKETQYF,TGTGCCAGTAGTACCCCGCGGACAGGGAAAGAGACCCAGTACTTC
TRBV28,.,TRBJ2-7,TRBD2,CASRGGYEQYF,TGTGCCAGCCGGGGGGGCTACGAGCAGTACTTC
TRBV5-4,few,TRBJ2-3,TRBD2,CASTRRGSTDTQYF,TGTGCCAGCACCAGGCGGGGGAGCACAGATACGCAGTATTTT
TRBV5-1,few,TRBJ1-1,.,CASSSGEARDTEAFF,TGCGCCAGCAGCTCGGGAGAGGCGAGGGACACTGAAGCTTTCTTT
TRBV5-1,.,TRBJ2-1,TRBD2,CASSLAGGAFNEQFF,TGCGCCAGCAGCTTGGCCGGGGGGGCTTTCAATGAGCAGTTCTTC
TRBV2,.,TRBJ1-1,.,CASSDAGAGTEAFF,TGTGCCAGCAGTGATGCAGGGGCCGGGACTGAAGCTTTCTTT
TRBV5-1,.,TRBJ2-1,.,CASSFSSGLSSGSSYNEQFF,TGCGCCAGCAGCTTCAGCTCCGGGCTCTCGAGTGGGAGCTCCTACAATGAGCAGTTCTTC